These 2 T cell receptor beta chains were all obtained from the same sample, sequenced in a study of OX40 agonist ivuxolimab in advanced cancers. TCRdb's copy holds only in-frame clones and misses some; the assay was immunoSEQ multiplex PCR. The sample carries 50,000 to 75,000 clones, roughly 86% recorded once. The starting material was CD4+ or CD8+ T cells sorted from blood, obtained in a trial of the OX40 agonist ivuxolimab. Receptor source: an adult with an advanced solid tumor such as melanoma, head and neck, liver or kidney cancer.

CDR3 sequence reads: CASSVEFGVADTQYF. CDR3 in DNA: TGTGCCAGCAGCGTAGAATTCGGGGTTGCAGATACGCAGTATTTT. The chain is built from TRBV9 and TRBJ2-3; possibly TRBD2 for D (5 bases). V was pared by 0 bases and J by 4 bases, with 12 bases between. The CDR3 loop spans 15 amino acids. In germline, CDR1 is SGDLS, CDR2 YYNGEE.

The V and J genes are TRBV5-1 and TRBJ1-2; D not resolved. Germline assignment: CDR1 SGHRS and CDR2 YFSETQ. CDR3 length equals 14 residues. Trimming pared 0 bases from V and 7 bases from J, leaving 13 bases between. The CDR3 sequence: CASSLERTPGGYTF. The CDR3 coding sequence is TGCGCCAGCAGCTTGGAAAGGACCCCTGGTGGCTACACCTTC.